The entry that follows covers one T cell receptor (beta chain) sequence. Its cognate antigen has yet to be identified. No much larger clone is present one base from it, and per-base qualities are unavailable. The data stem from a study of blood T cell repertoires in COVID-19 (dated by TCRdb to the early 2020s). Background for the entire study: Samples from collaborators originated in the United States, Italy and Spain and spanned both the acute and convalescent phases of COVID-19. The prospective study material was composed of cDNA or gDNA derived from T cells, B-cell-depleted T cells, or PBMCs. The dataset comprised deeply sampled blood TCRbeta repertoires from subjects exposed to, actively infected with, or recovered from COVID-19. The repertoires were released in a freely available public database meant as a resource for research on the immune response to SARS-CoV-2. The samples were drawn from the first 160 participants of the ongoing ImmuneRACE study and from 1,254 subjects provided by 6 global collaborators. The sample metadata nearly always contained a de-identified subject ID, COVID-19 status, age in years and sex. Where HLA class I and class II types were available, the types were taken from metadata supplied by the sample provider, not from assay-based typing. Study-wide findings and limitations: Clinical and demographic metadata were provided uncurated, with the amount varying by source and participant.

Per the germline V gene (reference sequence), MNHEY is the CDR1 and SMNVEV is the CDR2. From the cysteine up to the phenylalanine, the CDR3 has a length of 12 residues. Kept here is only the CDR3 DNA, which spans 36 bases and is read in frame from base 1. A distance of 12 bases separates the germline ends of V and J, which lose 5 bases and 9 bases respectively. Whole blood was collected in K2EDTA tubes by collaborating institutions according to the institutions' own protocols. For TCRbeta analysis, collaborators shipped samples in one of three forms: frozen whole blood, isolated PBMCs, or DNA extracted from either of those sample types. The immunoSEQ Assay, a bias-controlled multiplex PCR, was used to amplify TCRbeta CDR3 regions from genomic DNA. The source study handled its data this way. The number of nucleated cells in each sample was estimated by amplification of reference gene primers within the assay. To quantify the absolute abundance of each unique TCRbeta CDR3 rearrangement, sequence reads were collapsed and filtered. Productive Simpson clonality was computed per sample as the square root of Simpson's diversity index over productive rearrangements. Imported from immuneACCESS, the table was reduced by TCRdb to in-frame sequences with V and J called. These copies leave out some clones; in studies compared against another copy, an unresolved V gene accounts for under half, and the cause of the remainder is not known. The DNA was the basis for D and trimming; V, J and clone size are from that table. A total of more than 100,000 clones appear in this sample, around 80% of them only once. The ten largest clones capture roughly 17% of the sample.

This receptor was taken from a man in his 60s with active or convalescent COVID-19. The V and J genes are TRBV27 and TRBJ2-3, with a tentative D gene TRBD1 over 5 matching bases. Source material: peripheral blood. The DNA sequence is TGTGCCAGCAGTCCACCTCAGGGCACGCAGTATTTT. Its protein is CASSPPQGTQYF.